A single sample gave rise to the 10 T cell receptor beta chains below, sequenced in a study of CD8 T cells in ankylosing spondylitis. TCRdb fed the 5' RACE reads into MiXCR, producing one record per CDR3 protein. The table lists 310,000 or so distinct CDR3 sequences, 15% to 20% of them singletons. Specimen: blood, either unsorted or a sorted T cell fraction (not recorded which). The source of these receptors is a male donor with ankylosing spondylitis or in good health (not recorded which).

This rearrangement joins TRBV10-3 to TRBJ2-5; D assignment may be TRBD1 or TRBD2 (5 bases each). Germline CDR1 ENHRY, CDR2 SYGVKD. The V and J ends lost 6 bases and 1 base respectively, with 6 bases between them. The CDR3 is 12 amino acids. CDR3 sequence reads: CAISGAQETQYF. In DNA, the CDR3 is TGTGCCATCAGCGGGGCCCAAGAGACCCAGTACTTC.

This rearrangement joins TRBV27 to TRBJ2-7, with TRBD2 identical over 8 bases. V shed 6 bases and J 3 bases; nucleotides not matched to a gene: 13. The CDR3 runs 16 residues. Germline V gene data show CDR1 as MNHEY and CDR2 as SMNVEV (reference sequence). The CDR3 region is CASSPKTSGWYYEQYV. The CDR3 DNA reads as TGTGCCAGCAGCCCCAAAACTAGCGGCTGGTACTACGAGCAGTACGTC.

This clonotype was observed a few times. V usage is TRBV3-1 and J usage is TRBJ2-3; TRBD2 might be the D (6 bases). This CDR3 spans 15 amino acids. Between the trimmed V and J ends, which lost 2 bases and 5 bases, there was a span of 14 bases. Germline values: CDR1 LGHDT, CDR2 YNNKEL (reference sequence). This CDR3 is CASSQRGTPEDTQYF. For the CDR3, the DNA is TGTGCCAGCAGCCAACGGGGGACCCCGGAAGATACGCAGTATTTT.

This clonotype was recorded many times. The rearrangement uses TRBV6-1 and TRBJ1-2; 7 positions agree with TRBD1. V was clipped by 7 bases and J by 4 bases; unmatched bases: 6. Germline values: CDR1 MNHNS, CDR2 SASEGT. This CDR3 region has 13 residues. CDR3 in amino acids: CASKSTGIYGYTF. The CDR3 DNA follows: TGTGCCAGCAAGTCGACAGGGATCTATGGCTACACCTTC.

This clonotype has just a few counts. J is TRBJ1-2 and V is TRBV12-3 or TRBV12-4, with D tentatively TRBD1 (5 bases). V lost 5 bases and J 8 bases, leaving 18 bases between the germline ends. This CDR3 is 14 amino acids long. In DNA form, the CDR3 reads TGTGCCAGCAGTCCATCGGGACGTCCAGGGGGCTACACCTTC. It yields the protein CASSPSGRPGGYTF.

This clonotype has more than one count but fewer than ten. This chain uses TRBV28 with TRBJ2-1, with TRBD2 matching over 10 bases. This CDR3 has 15 amino acids. J was trimmed by 7 bases and V by 3 bases; bases with no gene match: 6. Looked up from germline, CDR1 is MDHEN and CDR2 is SYDVKM. Here the CDR3 DNA reads TGTGCCAGCAGTTTCCTAGGACTAGCGGATAATGAGCAGTTCTTC. Its protein product is CASSFLGLADNEQFF.

This clonotype was picked up a small number of times. This rearrangement joins TRBV12-3 or TRBV12-4 to TRBJ2-1, with D perhaps given as TRBD1 or TRBD2 (5 bases each). V gave up 1 base and J gave up 6 bases, with 22 bases separating them. This CDR3 region has 18 residues. The CDR3 sequence: CASSLGPLGPKRGNEQFF. The CDR3 DNA is TGTGCCAGCAGTTTAGGTCCACTGGGGCCGAAGAGGGGCAATGAGCAGTTCTTC.

This chain links TRBV7-6 with TRBJ2-5; D might be TRBD1 (6 bases). The CDR3 loop spans 16 amino acids. Trimming removed 5 bases at V and 5 bases at J, with 21 bases between. The germline V gene has CDR1 SGHVS and CDR2 FNYEAQ. CDR3 residues: CASSHRWQGMTETQYF. The CDR3 DNA is TGTGCCAGCAGCCATCGGTGGCAGGGGATGACGGAGACCCAGTACTTC.

The sample holds a few counts of this clonotype. The rearrangement links TRBV28 to TRBJ2-7, with D unresolved. Germline CDR1 reads MDHEN; CDR2 reads SYDVKM. CDR3 size: 12 residues. V was trimmed by 6 bases and J by 4 bases, leaving 10 bases between them. The CDR3 protein is CASSPGPYEQYV. CDR3 bases: TGTGCCAGCAGCCCGGGCCCTTACGAGCAGTACGTC.

The rearrangement links TRBV7-2 to TRBJ2-1, with TRBD2 matching over 11 bases. CDR3 length: 15 residues. The junction had 3 bases not matched to a gene; V was cut back by 3 bases and J by 5 bases. In germline, CDR1 is SGHTA, CDR2 FQGNSA. The CDR3 loop is CASSLTSGKHNEQFF. CDR3 coding DNA: TGTGCCAGCAGCTTGACTAGCGGGAAGCACAATGAGCAGTTCTTC.